This TCR beta chain was sequenced in a study of T cell repertoires in ileal Crohn's disease. Looking at the study overall: About half of patients got postoperative therapy: under 12 thiopurines, around 19 anti-TNF.

Concerning this clone itself: Its antigen is as yet unknown.

Broader study findings: High-frequency clones were more common in sorted CD8 than CD4 cells. Compared with non-smokers, active smokers at surgery showed more clonal expansions.

Some clones are missing from TCRdb's copy, which holds only in-frame ones; the method was immunoSEQ multiplex PCR. This table holds more than 9,000 clones, roughly 79% found once. This CDR3 is built from 15 residues. The V and J ends lost 2 bases and 7 bases, in that order; junction bases with no gene match: 9. Germline-derived CDR1 and CDR2 are SGHDT and YYEEEE. The V and J genes are TRBV5-6 and TRBJ2-7; 10 bases line up with TRBD1. What was sequenced was ileal tissue. The TCR sequence derives from an adult with Crohn's disease. In DNA, the CDR3 is TGTGCCAGCAGCTTCCCCGGGACAGGGGAGTGGGAGCAGTACTTC. Translated, it gives CASSFPGTGEWEQYF. The full variable domain, with the rest looked up from reference TRBV5-6 and TRBJ2-7, is DAGVTQSPTHLIKTRGQQVTLRCSPKSGHDTVSWYQQALGQGPQFIFQYYEEEERQRGNFPDRFSGHQFPNYSSELNVNALLLGDSALYLCASSFPGTGEWEQYFGPGTRLTVT.